There are many counts of the clone carrying this TCR beta chain. The antigen remains undetermined. The junction differs from germline at one of its ends, possibly a read error. Authors of the study amplified TCR beta CDR3 regions from RNA transcripts. HTBI primers were the set used in a first-round RT-PCR of the TCR CDR3. TCRdb redid the calling of the multiplex PCR reads with MiXCR, one entry per CDR3 protein. The table records approximately 270,000 distinct CDR3 sequences, about 14% of them present only once. This sample was taken from a study of T cells in Graves' hyperthyroidism and ophthalmopathy. Across the whole study: Peripheral blood was collected at initial diagnosis, before any treatment.

Study-wide results and limits: Model-based prediction identified ophthalmopathy a median roughly six months prior to its onset.

CDR3 length: 17 amino acids. Germline CDR1 and CDR2: MNHEY and SMNVEV (reference sequence). Newly diagnosed hyperthyroidism patients aged 18 to 65 years had disease lasting under 2 months. Predating any ophthalmopathy symptoms, the blood sample was taken at first hyperthyroidism diagnosis. The gene calls are TRBV27 and TRBJ1-2, with 8 nucleotides matching TRBD1. The receptor's source is a woman aged 40 to 49 with Graves' hyperthyroidism that later progressed to Graves' ophthalmopathy. The sequenced material came from blood. The CDR3 coding sequence is TGTGCCAGCAGTCCCCTCCGGTCGGGGCAGGGGGCTCGCCTTACCTCCTTC. Amino acid sequence: CASSPLRSGQGARLTSF.